Listed here are 30 T cell receptor beta chains from one sample, sequenced in a study of cytomegalovirus exposure and HLA in healthy donors. The primer mix had 60 Vbeta and 13 Jbeta primers. Using immunoSEQ multiplex PCR, the repertoire was profiled, and TCRdb retains in-frame clones only, with some absent. The sample carries hundreds of thousands of clones, approximately 88% recorded once. Sequenced input: PBMCs. The receptors stem from a boy under 10 years old in good health and CMV-seronegative.

The chain links TRBV5-1 to TRBJ1-5; no definite D call. V was clipped by 4 bases and J by 7 bases, with 9 bases between them. Per germline, CDR1 SGHRS and CDR2 YFSETQ. The CDR3 spans 12 residues. CDR3 coding DNA: TGCGCCAGCAGCCAAAATCGGCAGCCCCAGCATTTT. It encodes CASSQNRQPQHF.

The chain has TRBV19 and TRBJ2-5; a possible D gene is TRBD1 (5 bases). The CDR3 consists of 14 residues. V lost 1 base and J lost 5, with 11 bases in between. The V gene's germline CDR1 is LNHDA and CDR2 SQIVND (reference sequence). This CDR3 reads CASSIGGPWETQYF. The CDR3 DNA is TGTGCCAGTAGTATAGGGGGCCCCTGGGAGACCCAGTACTTC.

The genes are TRBV6-5 and TRBJ2-7; 7 bases line up with TRBD1. Looked up from germline, CDR1 is MNHEY and CDR2 is SVGAGI. The CDR3 extends over 14 amino acids. Germline trimming cut 5 bases from V and 3 bases from J; bases unmatched to any gene: 7. CDR3 nucleotide sequence: TGTGCCAGCAGTCTAGGGACAGCCTTCTACGAGCAGTACTTC. Translated: CASSLGTAFYEQYF.

This chain uses TRBV6-5 with TRBJ1-1; no reliable D call. The CDR3 has 14 residues. V was cut by 5 bases and J by 4 bases, with 14 bases left in between. Germline V gene data show CDR1 as MNHEY and CDR2 as SVGAGI. The CDR3 sequence: CASSAEGIITEAFF. CDR3 nucleotides: TGTGCCAGCAGTGCTGAGGGAATAATCACTGAAGCTTTCTTT.

V and J are TRBV4-1 and TRBJ1-5; TRBD1 might be the D (5 bases). The ends were cut back, 4 bases at V and 1 base at J, with 11 bases in the middle. The germline V gene has CDR1 MGHRA and CDR2 YSYEKL. This CDR3 comprises 15 residues. The CDR3 region has the DNA TGCGCCAGCAGCCCTCAGGGTCTAAGCAATCAGCCCCAGCATTTT. Its translation is CASSPQGLSNQPQHF.

The rearrangement joins TRBV6-5 to TRBJ1-1; maybe TRBD1 (5 bases). The CDR3 covers 13 residues. The germline V gene has CDR1 MNHEY and CDR2 SVGAGI. V dropped 0 bases and J dropped 11 bases, with 13 bases sitting between them. The CDR3 loop reads CASSYSQGSHAFF. CDR3 bases: TGTGCCAGCAGTTACTCGCAGGGAAGTCATGCTTTCTTT.

The chain combines TRBV10-3 with TRBJ2-7; D is uncertain. CDR3 length: 13 amino acids. Germline V CDR1 and CDR2: ENHRY, SYGVKD. V dropped 6 bases and J dropped 1 base, with 10 bases sitting between them. The CDR3 loop reads CAISLTVSYEQYF. CDR3 nucleotides: TGTGCCATCAGCCTTACAGTGTCCTACGAGCAGTACTTC.

The chain couples TRBV6-1 to TRBJ2-1; D remains ambiguous. Germline values: CDR1 MNHNS, CDR2 SASEGT. The CDR3 extends over 16 amino acids. V was shortened by 2 bases and J by 2 bases, with 13 bases between the two germline ends. The CDR3 DNA is TGTGCCAGCAGTGAATGGCAGGCAACCCCCTACAATGAGCAGTTCTTC. Amino acids: CASSEWQATPYNEQFF.

This sequence joins TRBV16 and TRBJ1-1, with D unclear. Germline V CDR1 and CDR2: KGHSY, FQNENV. The CDR3 extends over 12 amino acids. Trimming removed 2 bases from V and 5 bases from J, with 6 bases in between. The CDR3, as DNA: TGTGCCAGCAGCCAACGGAGAACTGAAGCTTTCTTT. This gives the protein CASSQRRTEAFF.

This clone was counted once. The rearrangement uses TRBV7-8 and TRBJ2-1; no clear D gene. Germline CDR1 is SGHVS and CDR2 is FQNEAQ. Between the trimmed V and J ends, which lost 1 base and 0 bases, there was a span of 4 bases. The CDR3 totals 14 residues. The CDR3 DNA is TGTGCCAGCAGCTTAGGTAGCTCCTACAATGAGCAGTTCTTC. This encodes CASSLGSSYNEQFF.

This sequence joins TRBV11-2 and TRBJ2-7; 8 bases agree with TRBD1. The CDR3 runs 15 residues. From germline, CDR1 is SGHAT and CDR2 FQNNGV. The V gene end was trimmed by 0 bases and the J gene end by 6 bases; junction bases not matched to a gene: 7. The CDR3 nucleotides read TGTGCCAGCAGCTTAGAGGACAGGGCTTTGAGCGAGCAGTACTTC. Translation: CASSLEDRALSEQYF.

About this clone: The junction departs from the called germline gene at one end, perhaps through a read error. This chain uses TRBV7-9 with TRBJ2-2; 7 bases are shared with TRBD2. The germline gives CDR1 SEHNR, CDR2 FQNEAQ (reference sequence). The CDR3 consists of 16 residues. The CDR3 DNA reads TGTTCCAGCAGCTTACTTGCGGGAGAGAACACCGGGGAGCTGTTTTTT. Its translation: CSSSLLAGENTGELFF. Together with reference TRBV7-9 and TRBJ2-2, the CDR3 gives the full variable domain: DTGVSQNPRHKITKRGQNVTFRCDPISEHNRLYWYRQTLGQGPEFLTYFQNEAQLEKSRLLSDRFSAERPKGSFSTLEIQRTEQGDSAMYLCSSSLLAGENTGELFFGEGSRLTVL.

The chain combines TRBV5-6 with TRBJ2-1; D gene unclear. V was trimmed by 0 bases and J by 4 bases, leaving 8 bases between them. Germline-derived CDR1 and CDR2 are SGHDT and YYEEEE. The CDR3 runs 14 residues. CDR3 in amino acids: CASSLAAGYNEQFF. CDR3 DNA sequence: TGTGCCAGCAGCTTGGCCGCCGGGTACAATGAGCAGTTCTTC. The full variable domain, with the rest looked up from reference TRBV5-6 and TRBJ2-1, is DAGVTQSPTHLIKTRGQQVTLRCSPKSGHDTVSWYQQALGQGPQFIFQYYEEEERQRGNFPDRFSGHQFPNYSSELNVNALLLGDSALYLCASSLAAGYNEQFFGPGTRLTVL.

The V call is TRBV28, the J call TRBJ1-1; 7 bases are shared with TRBD1. With V trimmed by 9 bases and J by 6 bases, 7 bases remained unmatched. Germline V lookup: CDR1 MDHEN, CDR2 SYDVKM. The length of the CDR3 is 12 residues. The CDR3 DNA is TGTGCCAGTCGATCAACAGGGGCTGAAGCTTTCTTT. It codes for CASRSTGAEAFF.

This clone was seen more than once but under ten times. CDR3 coding DNA: TGTGCCAGCAGCATCACCGGGACTAGCGGCACTTCCTACGAGCAGTACTTC. Translated, it gives CASSITGTSGTSYEQYF. This chain connects TRBV7-9 to TRBJ2-7; the match to TRBD2 covers 11 bases. This CDR3 contains 17 residues. J gave up 1 base and V 5 bases, and 10 bases lay outside the gene matches. From germline, CDR1 is SEHNR and CDR2 FQNEAQ (reference sequence).

The table lists this clone with a few counts. The chain has TRBV5-1 and TRBJ1-1; 9 bases agree with TRBD1. Germline assignment: CDR1 SGHRS and CDR2 YFSETQ. The CDR3 length is 14 residues. V shed 4 bases, J shed 7 bases, and the junction held 8 bases outside the gene matches. The CDR3 DNA sequence: TGCGCCAGCAGCGGGGGGGACAGGGATAGTGAAGCTTTCTTT. The encoded protein is CASSGGDRDSEAFF.

This chain joins TRBV7-2 and TRBJ1-2, with 10 positions matching TRBD1. This CDR3 has 15 amino acids. Looked up from germline, CDR1 is SGHTA and CDR2 is FQGNSA. V shed 5 bases and J 2 bases; nucleotides not matched to a gene: 5. The CDR3 loop is CASSTRQGANYGYTF. As DNA, the CDR3 is TGTGCCAGCAGCACCAGACAGGGGGCAAACTATGGCTACACCTTC. Full variable domain (missing parts from reference TRBV7-2 and TRBJ1-2): GAGVSQSPSNKVTEKGKDVELRCDPISGHTALYWYRQSLGQGLEFLIYFQGNSAPDKSGLPSDRFSAERTGGSVSTLTIQRTQQEDSAVYLCASSTRQGANYGYTFGSGTRLTVV.

The V call is TRBV7-6, the J call TRBJ1-3; 8 bases agree with TRBD1. With 5 bases clipped from V and 1 base from J, the junction kept 4 bases outside the gene matches. The CDR3 length is 15 residues. CDR1 and CDR2 from the germline V gene are SGHVS and FNYEAQ. In nucleotides, the CDR3 is TGTGCCAGCAGCGGCCAGGGGGCGTCTGGAAACACCATATATTTT. This translates into CASSGQGASGNTIYF.

Notes on this clone: An end of the junction differs from the germline gene, which may be a read error. This chain links TRBV28 with TRBJ1-1, with 7 bases fitting TRBD1. This CDR3 spans 14 amino acids. Germline V CDR1 and CDR2: MDHEN, SYDVKM. The CDR3 DNA reads TGTGCCAGCAGCTTCTCCCCCCGGGACAGCGGGCTGATCTTT. Translation gives CASSFSPRDSGLIF.

This rearrangement joins TRBV10-3 to TRBJ1-1; D not resolved. V was clipped by 0 bases and J by 4 bases, with 6 bases between them. This CDR3 is 13 amino acids long. Germline lookup yields CDR1 ENHRY and CDR2 SYGVKD. CDR3: CAISESQVTEAFF. CDR3 DNA: TGTGCCATCAGTGAGTCGCAGGTCACTGAAGCTTTCTTT.

This clone was detected only once. V gene TRBV2 combines with J gene TRBJ2-5, with 7 bases lining up with TRBD2. The CDR3 totals 12 residues. In germline, CDR1 is SNHLY, CDR2 FYNNEI. With V trimmed by 7 bases and J by 5 bases, 4 bases remained unmatched. This CDR3 is CASTGGKETQYF. The DNA for the CDR3 is TGTGCCAGCACGGGGGGTAAGGAGACCCAGTACTTC.

This chain links TRBV2 with TRBJ1-2, with D uncertain. Germline CDR1 is SNHLY and CDR2 is FYNNEI. The CDR3 runs 13 residues. With 4 bases removed from V and 8 bases from J, the gap between germline ends came to 14 bases. CDR3 bases: TGTGCCAGCAGTGGGAAGACCTCGGGGGGCTACACCTTC. Its translation: CASSGKTSGGYTF.

J is TRBJ2-4 and V is TRBV9, with a tentative D call TRBD1 (6 bases). The CDR3 loop spans 22 amino acids. CDR1 and CDR2 (germline): SGDLS, YYNGEE. Trimming removed 4 bases at V and 5 bases at J, with 37 bases between. CDR3: CASSPPRRPEGEDRSSQNIQYF. In nucleotides, the CDR3 is TGTGCCAGCAGCCCCCCCCGACGGCCTGAAGGTGAGGACAGATCTAGCCAAAACATTCAGTACTTC.

This chain uses TRBV9 with TRBJ1-2, with 7 bases that match TRBD1. CDR1 is SGDLS, CDR2 YYNGEE, per germline. CDR3 length: 13 amino acids. V was clipped by 0 bases and J by 6 bases; unmatched bases: 2. The chain's CDR3 is CASSVAQGNGYTF. The DNA of the CDR3 is TGTGCCAGCAGCGTAGCACAGGGGAATGGCTACACCTTC.

The chain employs TRBV19 and TRBJ1-1, with 7 bases aligning to TRBD1. Trimming at V came to 5 bases and at J to 0 bases, leaving 6 bases not matched to a gene. CDR1 is LNHDA and CDR2 is SQIVND in the germline V gene (reference sequence). The length of the CDR3 is 15 residues. CDR3 residues: CASSFGQEMNTEAFF. The CDR3 region has the DNA TGTGCCAGTAGTTTCGGACAGGAGATGAACACTGAAGCTTTCTTT.

The J gene is TRBJ1-6, the V gene TRBV18; weak D call: TRBD1 (5 bases). This CDR3 is built from 16 residues. CDR1 is KGHSH and CDR2 is LQKENI in the germline V gene. Trimming stripped 2 bases from V and 6 bases from J, with 14 bases between. CDR3 amino acids: CASSPVAGWSNSPLHF. DNA for the CDR3: TGTGCCAGCTCACCAGTGGCAGGGTGGAGTAATTCACCCCTCCACTTT.

The chain couples TRBV5-1 to TRBJ2-1, with D uncertain. The ends were cut back, 0 bases at V and 5 bases at J, with 12 bases in the middle. Germline-derived CDR1 and CDR2 are SGHRS and YFSETQ. The CDR3 runs to 15 residues. CDR3 sequence reads: CASSLAKVTDNEQFF. For the CDR3, the DNA is TGCGCCAGCAGCTTGGCCAAAGTCACGGACAATGAGCAGTTCTTC. Drawing the rest from reference TRBV5-1 and TRBJ2-1, the complete variable domain is KAGVTQTPRYLIKTRGQQVTLSCSPISGHRSVSWYQQTPGQGLQFLFEYFSETQRNKGNFPGRFSGRQFSNSRSEMNVSTLELGDSALYLCASSLAKVTDNEQFFGPGTRLTVL.

The chain is built from TRBV6-5 and TRBJ2-1; TRBD2 aligns across 11 bases. Germline lookup yields CDR1 MNHEY and CDR2 SVGAGI. This CDR3 has 15 residues. V trimming: 0 bases; J trimming: 9 bases; junction bases outside the gene matches: 4. This CDR3 reads CASSYSFLAGGEQFF. The CDR3 DNA is TGTGCCAGCAGTTACTCGTTCCTAGCGGGAGGTGAGCAGTTCTTC.

This clone was observed a handful of times. The V call is TRBV6-5, the J call TRBJ1-1, with 7 nucleotides matching TRBD1. The CDR3 consists of 13 residues. Germline values: CDR1 MNHEY, CDR2 SVGAGI. V shed 6 bases and J 4 bases; nucleotides not matched to a gene: 5. CDR3 amino acids: CASSRQGSTEAFF. The DNA of the CDR3 is TGTGCCAGCAGCAGACAGGGAAGCACTGAAGCTTTCTTT.

The sample holds a few counts of this clone. This chain links TRBV10-3 with TRBJ2-7; perhaps TRBD2 as D (6 bases). The V gene's germline CDR1 is ENHRY and CDR2 SYGVKD. V gave up 7 bases and J gave up 0 bases, with 16 bases separating them. The CDR3 runs to 15 residues. The CDR3 bases are TGTGCCATCAACCGCGGGGTCGGGCACTCCTACGAGCAGTACTTC. This translates into CAINRGVGHSYEQYF.